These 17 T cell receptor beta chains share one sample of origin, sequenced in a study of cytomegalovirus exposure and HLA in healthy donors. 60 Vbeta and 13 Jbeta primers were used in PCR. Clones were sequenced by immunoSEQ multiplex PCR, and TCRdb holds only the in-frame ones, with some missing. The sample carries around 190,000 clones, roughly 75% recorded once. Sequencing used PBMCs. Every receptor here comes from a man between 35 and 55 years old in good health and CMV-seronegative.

The CDR3 DNA follows: TGCGCCAGCAGCCAAGAGACAGGGGGCTATAGCAATCAGCCCCAGCATTTT. Translating it yields CASSQETGGYSNQPQHF. This chain uses TRBV4-1 with TRBJ1-5, with TRBD1 identical over 10 bases. This CDR3 has 17 residues. Germline V gene sequence: CDR1 MGHRA, CDR2 YSYEKL. Trimming cost V 0 bases and J 0 bases; bases outside gene matches: 2.

In DNA form, the CDR3 reads TGTGCCAGCAGCTTAGCGGAGCAAGAGACCCAGTACTTC. Protein sequence: CASSLAEQETQYF. The rearrangement uses TRBV7-2 and TRBJ2-5; the D is unclear. Germline CDR1 and CDR2: SGHTA and FQGNSA. The CDR3 is made up of 13 amino acids. The V and J ends lost 0 bases and 2 bases respectively, with 4 bases between them.

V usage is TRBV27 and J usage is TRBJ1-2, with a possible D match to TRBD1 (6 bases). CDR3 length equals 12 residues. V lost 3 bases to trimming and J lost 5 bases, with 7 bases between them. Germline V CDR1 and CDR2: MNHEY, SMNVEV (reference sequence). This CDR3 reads CASSLQGYGYTF. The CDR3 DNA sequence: TGTGCCAGCAGTTTGCAGGGGTATGGCTACACCTTC.

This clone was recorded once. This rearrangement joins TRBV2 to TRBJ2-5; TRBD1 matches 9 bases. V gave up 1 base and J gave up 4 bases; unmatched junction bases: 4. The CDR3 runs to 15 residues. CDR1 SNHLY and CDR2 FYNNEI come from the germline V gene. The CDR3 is CASSEVGTGPETQYF. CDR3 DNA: TGTGCCAGCAGTGAAGTCGGGACAGGGCCAGAGACCCAGTACTTC.

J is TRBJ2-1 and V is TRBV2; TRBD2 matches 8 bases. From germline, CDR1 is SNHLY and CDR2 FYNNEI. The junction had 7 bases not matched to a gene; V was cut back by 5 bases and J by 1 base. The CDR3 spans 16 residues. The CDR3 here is CASSISGDPSYNEQFF. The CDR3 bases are TGTGCCAGCAGTATTAGCGGGGACCCATCCTACAATGAGCAGTTCTTC.

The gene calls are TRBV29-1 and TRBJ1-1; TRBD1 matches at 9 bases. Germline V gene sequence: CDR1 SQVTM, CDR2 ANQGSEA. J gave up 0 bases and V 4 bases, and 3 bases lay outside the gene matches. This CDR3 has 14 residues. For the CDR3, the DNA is TGCAGCGTTGGACGGACAGGGGTGAACACTGAAGCTTTCTTT. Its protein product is CSVGRTGVNTEAFF.

In DNA, the CDR3 is TGTGCCAGTAGCTTCGCCCCACAGGGAAACTATGGCTACACCTTC. Translated: CASSFAPQGNYGYTF. The chain is built from TRBV19 and TRBJ1-2; TRBD1 is a possible D gene (6 bases). This CDR3 is built from 15 residues. V lost 6 bases, J lost 2 bases, and 16 bases lay in between. CDR1 LNHDA and CDR2 SQIVND come from the germline V gene (reference sequence).

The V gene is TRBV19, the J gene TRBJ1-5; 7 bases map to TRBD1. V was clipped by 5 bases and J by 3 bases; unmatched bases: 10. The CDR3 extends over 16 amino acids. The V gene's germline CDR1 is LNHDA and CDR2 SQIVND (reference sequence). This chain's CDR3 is CASSLHWGQNNQPQHF. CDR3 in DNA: TGTGCCAGTAGTCTCCATTGGGGACAGAACAATCAGCCCCAGCATTTT.

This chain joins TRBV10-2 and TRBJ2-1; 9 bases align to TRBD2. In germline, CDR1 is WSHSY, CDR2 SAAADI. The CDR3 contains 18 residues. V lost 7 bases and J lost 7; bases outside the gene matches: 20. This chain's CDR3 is CASNSGASGVQIRNEQFF. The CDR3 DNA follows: TGCGCCAGCAACTCCGGGGCTAGCGGGGTACAGATAAGGAATGAGCAGTTCTTC.

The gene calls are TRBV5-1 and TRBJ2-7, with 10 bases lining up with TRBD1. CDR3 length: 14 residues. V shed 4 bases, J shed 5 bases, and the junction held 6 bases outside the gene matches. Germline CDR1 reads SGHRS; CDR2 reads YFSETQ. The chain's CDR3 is CASSPTGQGNEQYF. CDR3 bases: TGCGCCAGCAGCCCGACGGGACAGGGGAACGAGCAGTACTTC.

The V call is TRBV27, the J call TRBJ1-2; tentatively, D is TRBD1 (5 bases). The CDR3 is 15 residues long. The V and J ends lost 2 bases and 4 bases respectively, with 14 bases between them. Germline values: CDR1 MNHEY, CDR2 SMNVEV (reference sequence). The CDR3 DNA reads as TGTGCCAGCAGTTTAGAGATGGGGGGGGGCTATGGCTACACCTTC. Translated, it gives CASSLEMGGGYGYTF.

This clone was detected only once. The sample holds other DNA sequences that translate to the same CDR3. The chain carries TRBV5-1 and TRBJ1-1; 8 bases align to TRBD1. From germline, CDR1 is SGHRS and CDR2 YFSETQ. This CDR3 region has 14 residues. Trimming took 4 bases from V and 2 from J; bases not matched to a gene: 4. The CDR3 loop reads CASSPGTGNTEAFF. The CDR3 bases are TGCGCCAGCAGCCCCGGGACAGGTAACACTGAAGCTTTCTTT.

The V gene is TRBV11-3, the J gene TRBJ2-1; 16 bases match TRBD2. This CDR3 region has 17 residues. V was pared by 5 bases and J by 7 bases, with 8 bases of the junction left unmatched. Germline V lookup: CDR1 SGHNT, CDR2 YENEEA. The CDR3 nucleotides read TGTGCCAGCAGCCTGGGACTAGCGGGAGGGCCTAGGAATGAGCAGTTCTTC. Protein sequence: CASSLGLAGGPRNEQFF.

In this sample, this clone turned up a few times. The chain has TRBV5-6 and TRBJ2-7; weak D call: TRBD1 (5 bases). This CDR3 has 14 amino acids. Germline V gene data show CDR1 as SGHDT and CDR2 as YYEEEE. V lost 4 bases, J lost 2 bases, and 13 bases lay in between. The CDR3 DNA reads TGTGCCAGCAGCCCACCGACAGCCACCTACGAGCAGTACTTC. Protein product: CASSPPTATYEQYF.

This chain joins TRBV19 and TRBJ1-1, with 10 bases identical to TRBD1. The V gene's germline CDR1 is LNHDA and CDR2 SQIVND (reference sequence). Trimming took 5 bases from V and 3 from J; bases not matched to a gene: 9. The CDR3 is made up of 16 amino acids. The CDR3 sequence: CASSLRRQGAYTEAFF. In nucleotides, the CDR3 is TGTGCCAGTAGTCTTAGACGACAGGGGGCGTACACTGAAGCTTTCTTT.

The CDR3 coding sequence is TGTGCCAGCAGTTCCTCCGGGACAGGGGACAATGAGCAGTTCTTC. Protein: CASSSSGTGDNEQFF. The V call is TRBV27, the J call TRBJ2-1; TRBD1 matches at 10 bases. The germline V gene has CDR1 MNHEY and CDR2 SMNVEV (reference sequence). V shed 4 bases and J 5 bases; nucleotides not matched to a gene: 5. The CDR3 runs 15 residues.

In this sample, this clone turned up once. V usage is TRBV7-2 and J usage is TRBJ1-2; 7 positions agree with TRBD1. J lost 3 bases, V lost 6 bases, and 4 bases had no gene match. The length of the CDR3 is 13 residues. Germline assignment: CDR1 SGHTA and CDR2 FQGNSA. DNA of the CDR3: TGTGCCAGCAGGGCAGGGGGAGACTATGGCTACACCTTC. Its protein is CASRAGGDYGYTF.